Presented here are 6 T cell receptor beta chains from one specimen sequenced in a study of T cell repertoires in cytomegalovirus infection. TCRdb passed the reads through MiXCR, listing each CDR3 protein once. The sample shows more than 300,000 distinct CDR3 sequences, about 35% of them seen only once. Their antigens are not known. The input for sequencing was cultured PBMCs, taken from culture after CMV antigen stimulation. Every receptor here comes from a human donor in good health (CMV status not recorded). Some clones in this sample may be carry-over from other donors' samples.

The rearrangement links TRBV10-3 to TRBJ2-5, with 12 positions matching TRBD2. There are 15 residues in the CDR3. Looked up from germline, CDR1 is ENHRY and CDR2 is SYGVKD. Trimming removed 3 bases from V and 5 bases from J; junction bases left unmatched: 4. The chain's CDR3 is CAISDPGLAGETQYF. DNA of the CDR3: TGTGCCATCAGTGACCCGGGACTAGCGGGTGAGACCCAGTACTTC.

This clonotype was counted between two and nine times. The chain uses TRBV28 and TRBJ1-4, with 7 bases lining up with TRBD1. CDR3 length: 18 amino acids. Per germline, CDR1 MDHEN and CDR2 SYDVKM. The V segment lost 3 bases and the J segment 7 bases; nucleotides outside the gene matches: 17. The CDR3 bases are TGTGCCAGCAGTTTCGAGACAGGGTCCTATGTGGATGGTGAAAAACTGTTTTTT. Residues: CASSFETGSYVDGEKLFF. The variable domain in full, with the rest retrieved from reference TRBV28 and TRBJ1-4, is DVKVTQSSRYLVKRTGEKVFLECVQDMDHENMFWYRQDPGLGLRLIYFSYDVKMKEKGDIPEGYSVSREKKERFSLILESASTNQTSMYLCASSFETGSYVDGEKLFFGSGTQLSVL.

The CDR3 reads CASISPGGETQYF. The CDR3 nucleotides are TGTGCCAGCATCTCGCCGGGGGGGGAGACCCAGTACTTC. The genes are TRBV11-2 and TRBJ2-5; 8 bases fit TRBD2. The V segment lost 7 bases and the J segment 5 bases; nucleotides outside the gene matches: 6. The germline gives CDR1 SGHAT, CDR2 FQNNGV. The CDR3 consists of 13 residues.

V is TRBV5-6 and J is TRBJ2-7; 8 bases align to TRBD2. The CDR3 has 15 amino acids. Germline V gene lookup returns CDR1 SGHDT and CDR2 YYEEEE. The V segment lost 0 bases and the J segment 4 bases; nucleotides outside the gene matches: 6. DNA for the CDR3: TGTGCCAGCAGCTTGGAGCCGGGACTAGGTTACGAGCAGTACGTC. Protein sequence: CASSLEPGLGYEQYV.

This chain connects TRBV20-1 to TRBJ2-1; TRBD2 matches 9 bases. In germline, CDR1 is DFQATT, CDR2 SNEGSKA (reference sequence). The CDR3 length is 14 residues. With V trimmed by 5 bases and J by 9 bases, 11 bases remained unmatched. This CDR3 is CSAPDNSGSTEQFF. The CDR3 region has the DNA TGCAGTGCTCCAGACAATAGCGGGAGCACTGAGCAGTTCTTC.

The chain joins TRBV14 to TRBJ1-4, with 8 bases lining up with TRBD1. There are 16 residues in the CDR3. V gave up 1 base and J gave up 7 bases; unmatched junction bases: 8. Germline V gene sequence: CDR1 SGHDN, CDR2 FVKESK. The CDR3 loop is CASSQGLQGVGEKLFF. DNA for the CDR3: TGTGCCAGCAGCCAAGGACTACAGGGGGTCGGTGAAAAACTGTTTTTT. Variable domain in full (rest from reference TRBV14 and TRBJ1-4): EAGVTQFPSHSVIEKGQTVTLRCDPISGHDNLYWYRRVMGKEIKFLLHFVKESKQDESGMPNNRFLAERTGGTYSTLKVQPAELEDSGVYFCASSQGLQGVGEKLFFGSGTQLSVL.